The next 2 T cell receptor beta chains were all read from a single sample in a study of CD8+CD57+ T cells in acquired aplastic anemia. The template for TCR beta VDJ and CDR3 sequence profiling was genomic DNA. TCRdb itself ran the reads through MiXCR, one entry per CDR3 protein. This sample carries about 40,000 distinct CDR3 sequences, about 63% of them seen once, and the ten largest clones take 59%. CD8+CD57+ cell expansion had been shown by flow cytometry in patients chosen for sequencing. Specimen: sorted CD4+, CD8+, or CD8+CD57+ T cells (not recorded which) from PBMCs. The source of these receptors is a human donor with aplastic anemia.

Many counts were recorded for this clonotype. J is TRBJ2-2 and V is TRBV9, with TRBD1 matching over 9 bases. Germline values: CDR1 SGDLS, CDR2 YYNGEE. V dropped 2 bases and J dropped 5; count of bases not matched to a gene: 10. The CDR3 extends over 17 amino acids. The CDR3 protein is CASSVPKGQGGTGELFF. CDR3 nucleotide sequence: TGTGCCAGCAGCGTTCCAAAGGGACAGGGTGGAACCGGGGAGCTGTTTTTT.

The V call is TRBV6-1, the J call TRBJ1-1; the D gene is possibly TRBD1 (6 bases). The germline gives CDR1 MNHNS, CDR2 SASEGT. The V gene lost 7 bases and the J gene lost 4 bases, with 19 bases spanning the gap. The CDR3 is made up of 15 amino acids. The CDR3 spells CASTVEGPTGTEAFF. The CDR3 bases are TGTGCCAGCACCGTGGAGGGTCCGACAGGCACTGAAGCTTTCTTT.